Here is one T cell receptor (beta chain) with its context. This clonotype has at least ten counts. No cognate antigen has been identified for it. The sample holds no much larger clone one base away, and base qualities are not on file. The CDR3 contains 14 residues, cysteine and phenylalanine counted. Just the 42-base CDR3 DNA is kept, in frame starting at base 1. V drops 0 bases and J drops 4 bases, leaving 9 bases in between. Looking up the germline V gene yields CDR1 MGHRA and CDR2 YSYEKL. This record comes from a study of neurological immune-mediated disorders (dated by TCRdb to the late 2010s). About the study as a whole: Among the 34 multiple sclerosis patients, relapsing-remitting MS accounted for some 30 and secondary progressive MS accounted for 3. The cohort comprised 60 to 75 subjects: some 14 HAM/TSP patients, approximately 34 multiple sclerosis patients and about 20 healthy controls. Peripheral blood TCR-beta repertoires from HTLV-I-associated myelopathy (HAM/TSP) patients, multiple sclerosis patients and healthy controls were compared by UMI-based sequencing. The 90 to 110 TCR-beta libraries included longitudinal samples, technical triplicates and paired sorted CD4+ and CD8+ T-cell subsets alongside PBMC samples.

For unsorted PBMC libraries, 2 million PBMCs were used after storage in RNAlater at -80 degrees C until RNA extraction. Multiple sclerosis patients were enrolled in a US clinical protocol evaluating disease progression by magnetic resonance imaging. Peripheral blood was subjected to Ficoll-Hypaque density gradient centrifugation to isolate PBMCs, which were then cryopreserved in liquid nitrogen. Beyond this particular receptor, the publication reports: Phylogenetic analysis grouped repertoires from 18 of 34 MS patients into a cluster of related CDR3 sequences, suggesting a possible repertoire-level signature. TCR clonal expansion was highest in HAM/TSP patients and lowest in MS patients, with MS patients falling below even healthy controls. No identical CDR3 amino acid sequences were found to be shared among expanded clones across subjects, suggesting that TCR-beta repertoires were private in all groups. The MS cluster was not associated with any clinical or MRI features, and the authors stated that larger cohorts are needed.

cDNA was synthesized by template-switch 5'RACE using a primer carrying a 10-nucleotide random unique molecular identifier by which each TCR transcript was tagged. Every sequencing run covered 15-18 subjects and yielded more than 180 million TCR-beta sequences. Total RNA was extracted with the RNeasy kit. The KAPA Real-time Library Amplification kit was used to amplify TCR-beta VDJ regions with primers targeting the TCR constant region and the 5'RACE anchor. A first PCR added sample indexes and Illumina adaptors, and a second PCR then raised library yield. After Ampure bead purification, the roughly 650 bp TCR product was size-selected on a 2% E-gel SizeSelection system. Before pooling, library quality was assessed on a Bioanalyzer, concentration was determined with Qubit, and library quantification was performed with the Kapa Library Quantification kit. An Illumina HiSeq 2500 was used to sequence the libraries paired-end at 2 x 150 bp. To increase sequence diversity, 25-30% phiX was spiked into each library pool. From the authors' description of their analysis: The UMI-based MiGEC pipeline processed quality-filtered reads and removed over 80% of raw TCR sequences during error correction. VDJ genes were aligned to IMGT germline references, and each clonotype was defined by a unique CDR3 amino acid sequence together with V-J genes. Clonal expansion, Shannon diversity, and CDR3 relatedness (CalcPairwiseDistances, ClusterSamples) were evaluated with VDJtools, and phylogenetic trees were built with CLCbio workbench. Expanded clones were defined as having at least 8 unique UMIs, based on coefficient-of-variation modelling across technical triplicates. TCRdb reprocessing: public reads trimmed at Q25 with fastp, clones called with MiXCR, in-frame beta chains kept. One record per CDR3 amino acid sequence lists the most common genes and DNA. The V and J calls shown here were made by TCRdb, not taken from the authors' results. The sample table records about 66,000 distinct CDR3 sequences; 5.2% of these occur just once. The top ten clones comprise 2.5% to 3% of the sample.

Sequencing was performed on PBMCs. This TCR was sampled from a woman in her thirties with multiple sclerosis. The rearranged segments are TRBV4-1 and TRBJ1-1; TRBD1 is possibly the D segment (5 matching bases). The nucleotide sequence is given as TGCGCCAGCAGCCAAGAAGGCAGGGTCACTGAAGCTTTCTTT. Its protein product is CASSQEGRVTEAFF.